This T cell receptor beta chain was identified during a study of shared clonotypes between healthy human individuals. Regarding the study as a whole: Clonotypes shared by all four donors outscored non-shared clonotypes in generation probability. Genetic and exposure-history diversity was limited by the small donor number.

On this clone: Its cognate antigen is unknown.

In the naive CD8 group, cells lacked CD45RO and were positively selected for CCR7, so terminally differentiated effector memory CD45RA+ cells were left out. The germline V and J ends were trimmed by 4 bases and 7 bases, with 11 bases remaining between them. The CDR3 extends over 12 amino acids. CDR1 PRHDT and CDR2 FYEKMQ come from the germline V gene (reference sequence). For each subset, genomic DNA was distributed in equal portions over several immunoSEQ plates. Data came from immunoSEQ multiplex PCR; TCRdb stores just in-frame clones and leaves some out. Altogether hundreds of thousands of clones are present, just over 95% being singletons, with the ten largest covering about 0.22%.

This sequence was found in a man aged 30-40 years in good health. Sequencing used naive CD8+ T cells sorted from blood. This chain uses TRBV13 with TRBJ2-7, with D maybe TRBD1 (6 bases). CDR3 in DNA: TGTGCCAGCAGCTGGGGGCGGCGGGAGCAGTACTTC. It translates to CASSWGRREQYF.